One sample yielded the 9 T cell receptor beta chains listed below, sequenced in a study of spatial heterogeneity in lung cancer. TCRdb called the 5' RACE reads again in MiXCR, with one record for every CDR3 protein. The table has more than 65,000 distinct CDR3 sequences, approximately 8% seen once. Time point meaning: sample taken at primary tumor resection. The sequences come from PBMCs, collected at surgery. The receptors were sampled from a male donor with early-stage non-small cell lung cancer.

This clonotype was seen ten or more times. The genes are TRBV7-2 and TRBJ2-1; D is perhaps TRBD1 (5 bases). The ends were cut back, 1 base at V and 9 bases at J, with 7 bases in the middle. This CDR3 contains 12 residues. Per the germline V gene, CDR1 is SGHTA and CDR2 is FQGNSA. CDR3 nucleotide sequence: TGTGCCAGCAGCTTAGGGACACTTGAGCAGTTCTTC. Amino acids: CASSLGTLEQFF.

The genes are TRBV30 and TRBJ2-7; D gene ambiguous. This CDR3 spans 12 amino acids. Deletions cut 0 bases from V and 3 bases from J, with 6 bases between. Germline V CDR1 and CDR2: GTSNPN, SVGIG (reference sequence). This chain's CDR3 is CAWSVSIYEQYF. CDR3 DNA: TGTGCCTGGAGTGTGTCCATCTACGAGCAGTACTTC.

In this sample, this clonotype turned up many times. The chain uses TRBV10-3 and TRBJ2-1, with TRBD2 matching 8 bases. This CDR3 has 15 residues. The V gene end was trimmed by 3 bases and the J gene end by 12 bases; junction bases not matched to a gene: 13. Germline V gene lookup returns CDR1 ENHRY and CDR2 SYGVKD. The CDR3 reads CAISDPENSGRGQFF. CDR3 coding DNA: TGTGCCATCAGTGATCCCGAGAACAGCGGGAGAGGGCAGTTCTTC.

This clonotype was detected many times. The chain joins TRBV7-9 to TRBJ1-5; D unresolved. Germline values: CDR1 SEHNR, CDR2 FQNEAQ (reference sequence). CDR3 length equals 16 residues. Between the trimmed V and J ends, which lost 3 bases and 0 bases, there was a span of 12 bases. CDR3 loop: CASSLGIGYSNQPQHF. The DNA for the CDR3 is TGTGCCAGCAGCTTGGGGATCGGCTATAGCAATCAGCCCCAGCATTTT.

This clonotype has more than one count but fewer than ten. The chain is built from TRBV7-9 and TRBJ2-1; D gene unclear. The CDR3 consists of 13 residues. V was cut by 0 bases and J by 11 bases, with 11 bases left in between. Per germline, CDR1 SEHNR and CDR2 FQNEAQ (reference sequence). The CDR3 loop reads CASSLAGSQKQFF. As DNA, the CDR3 is TGTGCCAGCAGCTTAGCTGGGTCTCAAAAGCAGTTCTTC.

V gene TRBV12-3 or TRBV12-4 combines with J gene TRBJ2-3; D is unresolved. The V gene lost 6 bases and the J gene lost 0 bases, with 13 bases spanning the gap. CDR3 length: 15 residues. CDR3 residues: CASSTLIGSTDTQYF. DNA for the CDR3: TGTGCCAGCAGCACACTCATAGGGAGCACAGATACGCAGTATTTT.

This clonotype was counted ten times or more. This chain uses TRBV20-1 with TRBJ2-5, with 8 bases fitting TRBD2. The CDR3 is 14 amino acids. Per the germline V gene, CDR1 is DFQATT and CDR2 is SNEGSKA (reference sequence). Trimming removed 5 bases from V and 3 bases from J; junction bases left unmatched: 8. CDR3 protein: CSAVGLAGEETQYF. CDR3 in DNA: TGCAGTGCTGTAGGACTAGCCGGAGAAGAGACCCAGTACTTC.

This clonotype occurred many times. This chain uses TRBV4-3 with TRBJ1-4; D is unclear. CDR3 size: 15 residues. Deletions cut 6 bases from V and 4 bases from J, with 15 bases between. CDR1 LGHNA and CDR2 YSLEER come from the germline V gene. The CDR3 DNA is TGCGCCAGCAGTTCAGTGTACGGGTATAATGAAAAACTGTTTTTT. Protein sequence: CASSSVYGYNEKLFF.

The CDR3 here is CASSTVSGQAGELFF. Written as DNA, the CDR3 is TGTGCCAGCAGCACCGTGAGTGGACAGGCCGGGGAGCTGTTTTTT. This chain uses TRBV11-2 with TRBJ2-2; 7 nucleotides match TRBD1. Germline trimming cut 5 bases from V and 6 bases from J; bases unmatched to any gene: 9. Germline CDR1 SGHAT, CDR2 FQNNGV. This CDR3 region has 15 residues.